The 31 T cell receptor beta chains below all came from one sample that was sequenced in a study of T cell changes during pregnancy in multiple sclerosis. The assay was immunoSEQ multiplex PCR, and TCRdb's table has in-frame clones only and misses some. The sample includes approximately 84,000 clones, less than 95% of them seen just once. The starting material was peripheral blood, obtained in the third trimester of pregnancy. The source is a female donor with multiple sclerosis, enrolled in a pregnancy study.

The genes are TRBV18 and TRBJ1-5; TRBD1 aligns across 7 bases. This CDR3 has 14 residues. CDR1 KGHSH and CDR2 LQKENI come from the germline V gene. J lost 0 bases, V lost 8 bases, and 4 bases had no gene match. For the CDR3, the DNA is TGTGCCAGCAAGGGGACAGATAGCAATCAGCCCCAGCATTTT. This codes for CASKGTDSNQPQHF.

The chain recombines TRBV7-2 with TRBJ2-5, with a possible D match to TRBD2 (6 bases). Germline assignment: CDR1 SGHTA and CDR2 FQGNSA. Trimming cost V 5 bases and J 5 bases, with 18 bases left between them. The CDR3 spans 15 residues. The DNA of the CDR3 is TGTGCCAGCAGCCCGCGATGGGGGGTGGGGGAGACCCAGTACTTC. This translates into CASSPRWGVGETQYF.

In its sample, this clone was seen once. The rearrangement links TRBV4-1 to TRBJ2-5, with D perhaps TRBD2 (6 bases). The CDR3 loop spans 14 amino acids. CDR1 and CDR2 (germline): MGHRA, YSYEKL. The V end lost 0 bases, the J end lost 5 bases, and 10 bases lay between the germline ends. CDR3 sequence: CASSQDPLAETQYF. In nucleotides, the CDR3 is TGCGCCAGCAGCCAAGACCCACTAGCCGAGACCCAGTACTTC.

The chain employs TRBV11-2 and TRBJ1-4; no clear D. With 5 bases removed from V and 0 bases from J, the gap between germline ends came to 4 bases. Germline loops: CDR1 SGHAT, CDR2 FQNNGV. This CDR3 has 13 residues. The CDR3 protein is CASSPSTNEKLFF. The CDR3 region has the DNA TGTGCCAGCAGCCCATCAACTAATGAAAAACTGTTTTTT.

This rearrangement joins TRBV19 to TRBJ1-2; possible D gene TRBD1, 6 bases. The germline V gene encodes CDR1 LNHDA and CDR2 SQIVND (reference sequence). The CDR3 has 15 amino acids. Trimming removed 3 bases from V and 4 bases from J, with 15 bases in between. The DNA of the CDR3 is TGTGCCAGTAGTATGGCGGGGGGCAGCAGCTATGGCTACACCTTC. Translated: CASSMAGGSSYGYTF.

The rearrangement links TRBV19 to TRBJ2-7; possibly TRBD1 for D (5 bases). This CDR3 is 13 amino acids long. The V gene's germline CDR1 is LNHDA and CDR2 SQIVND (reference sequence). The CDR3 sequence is CATQGPPHYEQYF. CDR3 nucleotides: TGTGCTACCCAGGGCCCACCCCACTACGAGCAGTACTTC.

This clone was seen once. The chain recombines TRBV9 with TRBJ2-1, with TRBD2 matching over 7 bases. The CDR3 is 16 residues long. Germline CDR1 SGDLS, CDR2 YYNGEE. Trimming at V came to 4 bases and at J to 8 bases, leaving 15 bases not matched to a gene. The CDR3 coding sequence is TGTGCCAGCAGCCAGCTGGGGGGGGGACGCATCTATGAGCAGTTCTTC. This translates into CASSQLGGGRIYEQFF.

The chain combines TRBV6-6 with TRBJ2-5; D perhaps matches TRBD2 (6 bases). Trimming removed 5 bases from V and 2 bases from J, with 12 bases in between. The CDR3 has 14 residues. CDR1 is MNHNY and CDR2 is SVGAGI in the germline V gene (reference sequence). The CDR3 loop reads CASSNSAGQETQYF. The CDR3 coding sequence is TGTGCCAGCAGTAATTCTGCGGGGCAAGAGACCCAGTACTTC.

CDR3: CASSSRQGSRTEAFF. CDR3 DNA: TGTGCCAGCAGTTCGCGGCAGGGAAGTAGAACTGAAGCTTTCTTT. The chain combines TRBV6-1 with TRBJ1-1; TRBD1 might be the D (5 bases). The germline V and J ends were trimmed by 5 bases and 5 bases, with 18 bases remaining between them. The CDR3 totals 15 residues. Germline lookup yields CDR1 MNHNS and CDR2 SASEGT.

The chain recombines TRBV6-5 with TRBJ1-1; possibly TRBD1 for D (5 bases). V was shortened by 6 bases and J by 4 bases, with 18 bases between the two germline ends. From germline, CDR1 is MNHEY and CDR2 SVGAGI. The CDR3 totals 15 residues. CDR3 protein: CASRQKQVLSTEAFF. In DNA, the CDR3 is TGTGCCAGCAGGCAGAAACAGGTTTTGAGCACTGAAGCTTTCTTT.

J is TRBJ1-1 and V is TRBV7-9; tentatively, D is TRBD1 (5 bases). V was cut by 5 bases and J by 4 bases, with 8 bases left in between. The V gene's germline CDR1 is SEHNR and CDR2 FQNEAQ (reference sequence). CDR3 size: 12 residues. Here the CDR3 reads CASSHQGTEAFF. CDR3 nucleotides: TGTGCCAGCAGCCACCAGGGCACTGAAGCTTTCTTT.

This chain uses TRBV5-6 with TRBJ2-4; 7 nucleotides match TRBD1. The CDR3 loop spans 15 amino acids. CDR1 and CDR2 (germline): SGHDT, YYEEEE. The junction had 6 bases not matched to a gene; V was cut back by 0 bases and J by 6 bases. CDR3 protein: CASSLVGGGLNIQYF. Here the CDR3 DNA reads TGTGCCAGCAGCTTGGTAGGGGGCGGGTTAAACATTCAGTACTTC. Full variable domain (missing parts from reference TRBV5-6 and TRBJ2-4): DAGVTQSPTHLIKTRGQQVTLRCSPKSGHDTVSWYQQALGQGPQFIFQYYEEEERQRGNFPDRFSGHQFPNYSSELNVNALLLGDSALYLCASSLVGGGLNIQYFGAGTRLSVL.

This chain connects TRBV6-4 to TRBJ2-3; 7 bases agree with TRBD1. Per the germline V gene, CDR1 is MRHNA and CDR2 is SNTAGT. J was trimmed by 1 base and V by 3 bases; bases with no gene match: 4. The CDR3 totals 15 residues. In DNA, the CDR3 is TGTGCCAGCAGTGAACAGGGGTCGGGCACAGATACGCAGTATTTT. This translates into CASSEQGSGTDTQYF.

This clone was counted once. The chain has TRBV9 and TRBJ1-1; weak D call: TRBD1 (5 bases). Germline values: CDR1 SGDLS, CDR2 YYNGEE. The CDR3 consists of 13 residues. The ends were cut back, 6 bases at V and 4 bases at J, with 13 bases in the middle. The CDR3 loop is CASKRTSATEAFF. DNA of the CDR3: TGTGCCAGCAAAAGGACATCAGCCACTGAAGCTTTCTTT.

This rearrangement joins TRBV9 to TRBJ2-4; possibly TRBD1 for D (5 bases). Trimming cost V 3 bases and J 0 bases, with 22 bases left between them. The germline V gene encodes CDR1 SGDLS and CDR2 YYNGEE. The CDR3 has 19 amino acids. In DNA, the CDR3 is TGTGCCAGCAGCGAGAAGGACGGACACCTACCCCTAGCCAAAAACATTCAGTACTTC. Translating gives CASSEKDGHLPLAKNIQYF.

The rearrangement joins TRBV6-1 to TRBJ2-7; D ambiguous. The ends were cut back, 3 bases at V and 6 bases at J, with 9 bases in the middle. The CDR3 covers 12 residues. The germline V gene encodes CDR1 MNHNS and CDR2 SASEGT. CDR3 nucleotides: TGTGCCAGCAGTGATCCCTTTTTCGAGCAGTACTTC. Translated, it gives CASSDPFFEQYF.

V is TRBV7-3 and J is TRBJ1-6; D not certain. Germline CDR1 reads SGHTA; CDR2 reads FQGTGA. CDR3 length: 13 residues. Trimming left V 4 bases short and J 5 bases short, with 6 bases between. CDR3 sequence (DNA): TGTGCCAGCAGCTCCAGAAATAATTCACCCCTCCACTTT. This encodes CASSSRNNSPLHF.

In DNA, the CDR3 is TGTGCCAGCGGGGACAGAAATAATCAGCCCCAGCATTTT. It yields the protein CASGDRNNQPQHF. The gene calls are TRBV6-5 and TRBJ1-5; 7 nucleotides line up with TRBD1. The CDR3 length is 13 residues. Germline V CDR1 and CDR2: MNHEY, SVGAGI. Germline trimming cut 8 bases from V and 4 bases from J; bases unmatched to any gene: 5.

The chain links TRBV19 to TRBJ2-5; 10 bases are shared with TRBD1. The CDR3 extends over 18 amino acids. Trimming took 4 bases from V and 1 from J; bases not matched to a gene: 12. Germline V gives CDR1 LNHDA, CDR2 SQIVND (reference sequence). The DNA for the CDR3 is TGTGCCAGTAGTACCCGGGACAGGGGCCTAGAAATCCAAGAGACCCAGTACTTC. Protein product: CASSTRDRGLEIQETQYF.

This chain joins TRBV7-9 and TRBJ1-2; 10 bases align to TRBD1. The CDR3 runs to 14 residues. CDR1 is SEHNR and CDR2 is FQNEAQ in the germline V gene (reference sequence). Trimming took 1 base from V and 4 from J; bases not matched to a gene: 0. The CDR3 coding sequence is TGTGCCAGCAGCTTAGGGGACAGGGGCTATGGCTACACCTTC. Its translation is CASSLGDRGYGYTF.

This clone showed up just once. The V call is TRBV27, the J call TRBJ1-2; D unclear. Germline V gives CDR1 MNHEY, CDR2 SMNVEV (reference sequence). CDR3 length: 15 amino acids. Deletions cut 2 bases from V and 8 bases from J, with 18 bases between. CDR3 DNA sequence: TGTGCCAGCAGTTTAACCAGGTCCCTACTGTGGGGCTACACCTTC. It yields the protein CASSLTRSLLWGYTF.

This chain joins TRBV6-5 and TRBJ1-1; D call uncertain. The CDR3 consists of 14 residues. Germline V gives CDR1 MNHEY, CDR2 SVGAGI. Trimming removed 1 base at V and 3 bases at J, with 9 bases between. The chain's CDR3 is CASSYFREYTEAFF. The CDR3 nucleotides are TGTGCCAGCAGTTACTTCCGGGAGTACACTGAAGCTTTCTTT.

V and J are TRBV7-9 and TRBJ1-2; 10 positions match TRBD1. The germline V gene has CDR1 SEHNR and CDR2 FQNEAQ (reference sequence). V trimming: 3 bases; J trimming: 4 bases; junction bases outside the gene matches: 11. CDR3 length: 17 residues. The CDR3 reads CASSFRRRQGAIYGYTF. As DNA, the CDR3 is TGTGCCAGCAGCTTCCGTAGGCGACAGGGGGCTATCTATGGCTACACCTTC.

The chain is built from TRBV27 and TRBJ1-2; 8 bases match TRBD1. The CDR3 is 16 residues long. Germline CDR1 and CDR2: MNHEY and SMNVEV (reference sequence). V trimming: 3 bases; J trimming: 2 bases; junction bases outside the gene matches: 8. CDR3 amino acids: CASSFLVAGGNYGYTF. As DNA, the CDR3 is TGTGCCAGCAGTTTCCTCGTGGCAGGGGGCAACTATGGCTACACCTTC.

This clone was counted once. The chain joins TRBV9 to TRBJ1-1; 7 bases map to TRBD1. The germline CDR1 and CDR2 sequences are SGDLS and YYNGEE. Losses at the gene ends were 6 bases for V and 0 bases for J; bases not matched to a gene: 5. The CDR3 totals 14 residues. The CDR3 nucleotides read TGTGCCAGCAACTTACAGGGGCTGAACACTGAAGCTTTCTTT. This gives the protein CASNLQGLNTEAFF.

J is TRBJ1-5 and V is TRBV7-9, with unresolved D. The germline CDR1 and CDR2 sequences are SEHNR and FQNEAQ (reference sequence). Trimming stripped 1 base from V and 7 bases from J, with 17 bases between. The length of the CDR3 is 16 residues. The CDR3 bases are TGTGCCAGCAGCTTAGGGGCCAGGAATTTGAGACAGCCCCAGCATTTT. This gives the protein CASSLGARNLRQPQHF.

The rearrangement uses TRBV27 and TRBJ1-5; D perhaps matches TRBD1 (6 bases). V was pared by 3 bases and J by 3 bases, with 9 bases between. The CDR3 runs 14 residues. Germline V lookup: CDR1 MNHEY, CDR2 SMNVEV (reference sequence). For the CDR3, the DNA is TGTGCCAGCAGTTTTGCAGGGGACAATCAGCCCCAGCATTTT. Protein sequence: CASSFAGDNQPQHF.

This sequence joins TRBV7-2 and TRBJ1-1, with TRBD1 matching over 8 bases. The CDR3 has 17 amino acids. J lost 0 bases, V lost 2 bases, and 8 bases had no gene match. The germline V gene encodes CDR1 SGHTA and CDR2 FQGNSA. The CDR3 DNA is TGTGCCAGCAGCTTAAACAGGGGGACCTATCTGAACACTGAAGCTTTCTTT. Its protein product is CASSLNRGTYLNTEAFF.

The DNA for the CDR3 is TGTGCCAGCAGGCACCCGGGCACTGAAGCTTTCTTT. Residues: CASRHPGTEAFF. The chain has TRBV27 and TRBJ1-1, with no clear D. CDR3 size: 12 residues. Per the germline V gene, CDR1 is MNHEY and CDR2 is SMNVEV (reference sequence). Trimming pared 6 bases from V and 4 bases from J, leaving 9 bases between.

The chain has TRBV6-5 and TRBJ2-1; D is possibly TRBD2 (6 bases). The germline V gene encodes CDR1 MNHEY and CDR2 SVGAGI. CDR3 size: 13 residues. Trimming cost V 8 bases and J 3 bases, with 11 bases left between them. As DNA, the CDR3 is TGTGCCAGCCGGGGGTCCAGCTACAATGAGCAGTTCTTC. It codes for CASRGSSYNEQFF.

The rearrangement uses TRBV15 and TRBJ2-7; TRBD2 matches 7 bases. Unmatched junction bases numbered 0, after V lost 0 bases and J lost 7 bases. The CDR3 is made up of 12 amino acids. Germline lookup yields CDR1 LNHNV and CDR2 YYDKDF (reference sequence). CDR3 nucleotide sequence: TGTGCCACCAGCAGAGACGGGGGGGAGCAGTACTTC. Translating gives CATSRDGGEQYF.